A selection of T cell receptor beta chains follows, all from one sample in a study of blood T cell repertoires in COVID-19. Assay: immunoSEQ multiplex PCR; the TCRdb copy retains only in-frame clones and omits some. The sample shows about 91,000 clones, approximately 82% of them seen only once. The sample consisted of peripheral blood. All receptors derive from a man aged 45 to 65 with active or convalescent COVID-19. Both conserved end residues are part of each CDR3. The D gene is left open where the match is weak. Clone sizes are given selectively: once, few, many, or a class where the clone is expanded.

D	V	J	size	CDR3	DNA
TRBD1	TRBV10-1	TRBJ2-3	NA	CASSEGGTGRQYF	TGCGCCAGCAGTGAGGGCGGGACAGGGAGGCAGTATTTT
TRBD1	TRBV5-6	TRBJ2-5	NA	CASSPLDREETQYF	TGTGCCAGCAGCCCTCTGGACAGGGAAGAGACCCAGTACTTC
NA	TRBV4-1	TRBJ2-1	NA	CASSQDPQGYNEQFF	TGCGCCAGCAGCCAAGATCCCCAGGGATACAATGAGCAGTTCTTC
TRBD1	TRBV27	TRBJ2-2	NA	CASSPGQGTGELFF	TGTGCCAGCAGTCCGGGACAGGGAACCGGGGAGCTGTTTTTT
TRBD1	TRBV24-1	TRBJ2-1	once	CATSDHGTGNYNEQFF	TGTGCCACCAGTGATCACGGGACAGGGAACTACAATGAGCAGTTCTTC
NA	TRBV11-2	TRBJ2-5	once	CASSSSRTVGTQYF	TGTGCCAGCAGCTCATCCAGGACAGTAGGGACCCAGTACTTC
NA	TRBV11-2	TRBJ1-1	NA	CASSLVRGTEAFF	TGTGCCAGCAGCTTAGTGCGCGGGACTGAAGCTTTCTTT
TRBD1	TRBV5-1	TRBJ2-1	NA	CASSLALSGGNEQFF	TGCGCCAGCAGCTTGGCCCTATCAGGGGGCAATGAGCAGTTCTTC
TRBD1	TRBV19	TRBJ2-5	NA	CASSLTGGGEVGETQYF	TGTGCCAGTAGTTTGACAGGGGGCGGCGAGGTCGGAGAGACCCAGTACTTC
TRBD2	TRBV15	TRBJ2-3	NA	CATSREWVAGALDTQYF	TGTGCCACCAGCAGAGAATGGGTAGCGGGGGCCCTAGATACGCAGTATTTT
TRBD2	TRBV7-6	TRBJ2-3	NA	CASSLSGGGGTDTQYF	TGTGCCAGCAGCTTATCGGGGGGGGGCGGCACAGATACGCAGTATTTT
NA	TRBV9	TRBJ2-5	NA	CASSTPRETQYF	TGTGCCAGCAGCACCCCGAGGGAGACCCAGTACTTC
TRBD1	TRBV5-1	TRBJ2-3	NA	CASSLRGQDTDTQYF	TGCGCCAGCAGCTTGAGGGGACAGGACACAGATACGCAGTATTTT
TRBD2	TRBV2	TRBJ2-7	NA	CASSVGTSGSYEQYF	TGTGCCAGCAGTGTTGGGACTAGCGGCTCCTACGAGCAGTACTTC
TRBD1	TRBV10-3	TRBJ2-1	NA	CAIRGDSSYNEQFF	TGTGCCATCAGGGGGGACAGCTCCTACAATGAGCAGTTCTTC
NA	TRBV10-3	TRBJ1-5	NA	CAISGSSNQPQHF	TGTGCCATCAGTGGCAGTAGCAATCAGCCCCAGCATTTT
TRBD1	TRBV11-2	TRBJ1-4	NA	CASSSYRGRGQLFF	TGTGCCAGCAGCTCGTACAGGGGGCGAGGCCAACTGTTTTTT
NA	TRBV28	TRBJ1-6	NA	CASRLPGESSPLHF	TGTGCCAGCAGACTCCCCGGGGAAAGTTCACCCCTCCACTTT